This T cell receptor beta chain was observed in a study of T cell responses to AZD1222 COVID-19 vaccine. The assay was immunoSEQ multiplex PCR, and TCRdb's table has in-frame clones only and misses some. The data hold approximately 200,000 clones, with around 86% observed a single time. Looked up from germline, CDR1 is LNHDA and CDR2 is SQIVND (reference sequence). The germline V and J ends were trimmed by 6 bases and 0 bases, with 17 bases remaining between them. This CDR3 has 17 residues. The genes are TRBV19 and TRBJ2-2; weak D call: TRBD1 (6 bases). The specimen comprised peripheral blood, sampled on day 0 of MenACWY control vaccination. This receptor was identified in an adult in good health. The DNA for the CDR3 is TGTGCCAGTAGAGTATTAAGGGCAGGGGCGAACACCGGGGAGCTGTTTTTT. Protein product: CASRVLRAGANTGELFF.